This passage covers 12 T cell receptor beta chains from one sample sequenced in a study of Graves' ophthalmopathy and Graves' hyperthyroidism. RNA served as the template for amplifying TCR beta CDR3 regions. HTBI primers were used in a first-round RT-PCR, which preceded a second-round multiplex PCR. TCRdb ran MiXCR on the multiplex PCR reads and lists one entry per CDR3 protein. The sample carries approximately 540,000 distinct CDR3 sequences, roughly 39% recorded once. The sequencing sample was made of peripheral blood or thyroid tissue (not recorded which). Every receptor here comes from an adult man with Graves' hyperthyroidism.

To note about this clonotype: A much larger clone sits a single nucleotide away, making a read error possible. This rearrangement joins TRBV7-9 to TRBJ2-7; D is perhaps TRBD1 (5 bases). This CDR3 has 15 amino acids. Germline loops: CDR1 SEHNR, CDR2 FQNEAQ (reference sequence). CDR3 protein: CANSLFGQGPYEQYF. Written as DNA, the CDR3 is TGTGCCAACAGCTTATTCGGGCAGGGCCCCTACGAGCAGTACTTC.

Details on this clonotype: This may arise from a read error, as a much more abundant clone is one base away. V usage is TRBV10-3 and J usage is TRBJ1-2; D ambiguous. This CDR3 is 14 amino acids long. V shed 6 bases and J shed 0 bases, with 11 bases lying between them. Germline lookup yields CDR1 ENHRY and CDR2 SYGVKD. The CDR3: CAISVTQTNYGYTF. For the CDR3, the DNA is TGTGCCATCAGCGTCACACAAACTAACTATGGCTACACCTTC.

Many counts were recorded for this clonotype. This chain joins TRBV10-3 and TRBJ2-7; a possible D gene is TRBD1 (6 bases). The V and J ends lost 10 bases and 2 bases respectively, with 15 bases between them. CDR3 length: 13 amino acids. Germline V gene sequence: CDR1 ENHRY, CDR2 SYGVKD. The CDR3 is CATRQAPAYEQYF. The CDR3 nucleotides read TGTGCCACCCGACAGGCGCCCGCCTACGAGCAGTACTTC.

Turning to this clonotype: Given a much more abundant clone one base away, this may be a read error. This chain connects TRBV5-1 to TRBJ1-4; 9 bases are shared with TRBD1. The CDR3 runs 14 residues. V lost 7 bases to trimming and J lost 7 bases; unmatched junction nucleotides: 8. Germline V gives CDR1 SGHRS, CDR2 YFSETQ. CDR3 nucleotides: TGCGCCAGCGGCCCAGGGACAGGGAGTGAAAAACTGTTTTTT. Translation: CASGPGTGSEKLFF.

Ten or more counts support this clonotype. The V and J genes are TRBV24-1 and TRBJ1-2, with no clear D. Trimming shortened V by 9 bases and J by 4 bases, and 20 bases separated the two germline ends. Looked up from germline, CDR1 is KGHDR and CDR2 is SFDVKD. The CDR3 covers 15 residues. The CDR3, as DNA: TGTGCCACCCATCTTATGCGGGAAAGAGGCTATGGCTACACCTTC. Translating gives CATHLMRERGYGYTF.

This clonotype showed up just a few times. V and J are TRBV29-1 and TRBJ2-3; the match to TRBD2 covers 10 bases. The CDR3 runs to 17 residues. The J segment lost 4 bases and the V segment lost 1 base, leaving 11 bases of the junction unmatched. CDR1 and CDR2 from the germline V gene are SQVTM and ANQGSEA. CDR3 sequence reads: CSVEASGGARVADTQYF. CDR3 bases: TGCAGCGTTGAAGCGAGCGGGGGGGCCCGTGTCGCAGATACGCAGTATTTT.

The chain employs TRBV19 and TRBJ2-3; a weak D match, TRBD2 (6 bases). CDR3 length: 15 amino acids. Trimming removed 3 bases at V and 2 bases at J, with 12 bases between. Germline V gene data show CDR1 as LNHDA and CDR2 as SQIVND (reference sequence). In DNA form, the CDR3 reads TGTGCCAGTAGTATGGCGGGACCCCTCACAGATACGCAGTATTTT. Protein sequence: CASSMAGPLTDTQYF.

This clonotype was recorded at least ten times. V and J are TRBV29-1 and TRBJ2-7, with 9 nucleotides matching TRBD2. The CDR3 length is 15 residues. Germline trimming cut 2 bases from V and 7 bases from J; bases unmatched to any gene: 12. CDR1 and CDR2 from the germline V gene are SQVTM and ANQGSEA. The CDR3: CSVEPSPGLAHEQYF. CDR3 bases: TGCAGCGTTGAACCCTCGCCGGGACTAGCTCATGAGCAGTACTTC.

The chain is built from TRBV2 and TRBJ1-2, with 12 nucleotides matching TRBD1. Per the germline V gene, CDR1 is SNHLY and CDR2 is FYNNEI. The CDR3 totals 18 residues. V trimming: 8 bases; J trimming: 7 bases; junction bases outside the gene matches: 20. The CDR3 reads CASATTPGTGGAGPGYTF. CDR3 DNA sequence: TGTGCCAGCGCGACGACCCCCGGGACAGGGGGCGCCGGTCCTGGCTACACCTTC.

At least ten counts were recorded for this clonotype. The chain employs TRBV4-2 and TRBJ2-7, with D possibly being TRBD2 (6 bases). Germline CDR1 reads LGHNA; CDR2 reads YNFKEQ. Trimming pared 0 bases from V and 2 bases from J, leaving 11 bases between. The CDR3 runs 15 residues. CDR3 in amino acids: CASSQDMGGTYEQYF. For the CDR3, the DNA is TGTGCCAGCAGCCAAGATATGGGGGGAACCTACGAGCAGTACTTC.

The chain uses TRBV28 and TRBJ2-5; D gene unclear. V was pared by 5 bases and J by 5 bases, with 9 bases between. Germline CDR1 is MDHEN and CDR2 is SYDVKM. The CDR3 is 12 residues long. The CDR3 coding sequence is TGTGCCAGCAGTAGTGCTTTGGAGACCCAGTACTTC. Its protein product is CASSSALETQYF.

This clonotype showed up just a few times. The chain joins TRBV5-1 to TRBJ2-5; 7 bases map to TRBD1. Unmatched junction bases numbered 2, after V lost 4 bases and J lost 2 bases. The CDR3 sequence is 13 residues long. Germline V gene data show CDR1 as SGHRS and CDR2 as YFSETQ. The CDR3 sequence is CASSPTGQETQYF. CDR3 bases: TGCGCCAGCAGCCCGACAGGGCAAGAGACCCAGTACTTC.